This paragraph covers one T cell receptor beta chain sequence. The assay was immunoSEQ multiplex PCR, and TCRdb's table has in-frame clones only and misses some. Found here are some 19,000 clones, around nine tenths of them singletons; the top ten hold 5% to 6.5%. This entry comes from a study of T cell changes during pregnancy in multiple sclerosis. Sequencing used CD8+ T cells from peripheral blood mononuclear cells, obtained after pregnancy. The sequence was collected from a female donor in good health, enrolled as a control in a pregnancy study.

CDR3 amino acids: CASSRDSYEQYF. The CDR3 DNA sequence: TGTGCCAGCAGCCGAGACAGCTACGAGCAGTACTTC. This chain connects TRBV6-6 to TRBJ2-7, with a tentative D call TRBD1 (5 bases). There are 12 residues in the CDR3. Deletions cut 6 bases from V and 3 bases from J, with 9 bases between. Germline V CDR1 and CDR2: MNHNY, SVGAGI (reference sequence).